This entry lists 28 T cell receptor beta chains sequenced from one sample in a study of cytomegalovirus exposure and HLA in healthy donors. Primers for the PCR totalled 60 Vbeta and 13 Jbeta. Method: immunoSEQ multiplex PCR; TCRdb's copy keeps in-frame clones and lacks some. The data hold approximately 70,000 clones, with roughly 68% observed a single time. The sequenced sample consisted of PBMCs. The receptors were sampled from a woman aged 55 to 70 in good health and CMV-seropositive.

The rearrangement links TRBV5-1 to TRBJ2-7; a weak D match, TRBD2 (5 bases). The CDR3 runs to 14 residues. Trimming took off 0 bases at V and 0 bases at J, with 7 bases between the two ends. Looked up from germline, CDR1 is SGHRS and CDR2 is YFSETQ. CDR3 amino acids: CASSLAGSSYEQYF. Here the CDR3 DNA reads TGCGCCAGCAGCTTGGCTGGGAGCTCCTACGAGCAGTACTTC.

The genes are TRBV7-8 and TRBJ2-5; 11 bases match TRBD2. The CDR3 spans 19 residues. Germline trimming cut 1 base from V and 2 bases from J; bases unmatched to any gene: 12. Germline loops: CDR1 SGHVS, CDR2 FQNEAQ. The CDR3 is CASSLEARLAGPKQETQYF. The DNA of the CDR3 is TGTGCCAGCAGCTTAGAGGCTCGACTAGCGGGGCCGAAGCAAGAGACCCAGTACTTC.

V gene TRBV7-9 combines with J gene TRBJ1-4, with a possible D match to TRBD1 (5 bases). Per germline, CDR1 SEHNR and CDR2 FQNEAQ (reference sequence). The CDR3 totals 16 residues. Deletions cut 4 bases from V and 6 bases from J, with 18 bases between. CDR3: CASSSLGGGGYEKLFF. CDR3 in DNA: TGTGCCAGCAGCTCGCTGGGGGGGGGAGGGTATGAAAAACTGTTTTTT.

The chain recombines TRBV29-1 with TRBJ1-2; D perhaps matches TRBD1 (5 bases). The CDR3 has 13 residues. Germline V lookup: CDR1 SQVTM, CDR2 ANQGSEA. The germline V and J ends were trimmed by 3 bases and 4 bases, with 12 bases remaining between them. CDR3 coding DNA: TGCAGCGTTGAGGGCCCCAGGGTCTATGGCTACACCTTC. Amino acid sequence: CSVEGPRVYGYTF.

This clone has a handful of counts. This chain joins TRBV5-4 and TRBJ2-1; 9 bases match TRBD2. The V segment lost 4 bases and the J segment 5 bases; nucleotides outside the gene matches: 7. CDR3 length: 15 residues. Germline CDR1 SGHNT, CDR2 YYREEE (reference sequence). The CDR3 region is CASSLIAGENNEQFF. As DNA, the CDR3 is TGTGCCAGCAGCCTAATAGCGGGAGAAAACAATGAGCAGTTCTTC.

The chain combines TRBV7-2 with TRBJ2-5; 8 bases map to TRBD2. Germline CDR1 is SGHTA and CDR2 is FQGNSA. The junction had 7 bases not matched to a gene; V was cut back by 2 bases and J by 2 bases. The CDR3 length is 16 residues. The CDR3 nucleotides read TGTGCCAGCAGCTTATTCATGGGGACTAGGCAAGAGACCCAGTACTTC. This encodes CASSLFMGTRQETQYF.

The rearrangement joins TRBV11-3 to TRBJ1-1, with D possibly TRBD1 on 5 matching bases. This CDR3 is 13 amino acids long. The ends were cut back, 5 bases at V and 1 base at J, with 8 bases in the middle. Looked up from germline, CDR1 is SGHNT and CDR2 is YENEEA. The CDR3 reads CASSKGQNTEAFF. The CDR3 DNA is TGTGCCAGCAGCAAAGGACAGAACACTGAAGCTTTCTTT.

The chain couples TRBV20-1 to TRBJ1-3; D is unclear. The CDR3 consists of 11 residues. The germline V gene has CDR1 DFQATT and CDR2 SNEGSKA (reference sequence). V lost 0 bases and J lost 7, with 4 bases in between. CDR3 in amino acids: CSARDPNTIYF. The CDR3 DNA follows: TGCAGTGCTAGAGATCCGAACACCATATATTTT.

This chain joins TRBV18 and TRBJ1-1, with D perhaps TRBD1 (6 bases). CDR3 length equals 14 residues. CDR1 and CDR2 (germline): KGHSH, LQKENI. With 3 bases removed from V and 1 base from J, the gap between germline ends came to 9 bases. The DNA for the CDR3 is TGTGCCAGCTCACCCGGACAGAGGAACACTGAAGCTTTCTTT. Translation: CASSPGQRNTEAFF.

In nucleotides, the CDR3 is TGTGCCACCAGCACGGGACAGGGGATTGAGCAGTTCTTC. Its translation is CATSTGQGIEQFF. This sequence joins TRBV15 and TRBJ2-1, with 10 bases identical to TRBD1. Germline CDR1 and CDR2: LNHNV and YYDKDF (reference sequence). V lost 4 bases, J lost 9 bases, and 3 bases stayed unmatched. The CDR3 is made up of 13 amino acids.

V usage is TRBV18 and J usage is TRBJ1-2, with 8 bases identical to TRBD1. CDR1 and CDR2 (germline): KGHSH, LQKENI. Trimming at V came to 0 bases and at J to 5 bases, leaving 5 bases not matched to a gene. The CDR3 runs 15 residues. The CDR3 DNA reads TGTGCCAGCTCACCACCTACAGGGGGGATGTATGGCTACACCTTC. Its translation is CASSPPTGGMYGYTF.

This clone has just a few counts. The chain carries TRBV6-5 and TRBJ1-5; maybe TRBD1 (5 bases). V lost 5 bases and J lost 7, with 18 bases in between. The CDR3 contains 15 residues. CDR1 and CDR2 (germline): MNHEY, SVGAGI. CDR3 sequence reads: CASSNLGGPTQPQHF. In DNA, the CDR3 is TGTGCCAGCAGTAACCTGGGGGGACCCACCCAGCCCCAGCATTTT.

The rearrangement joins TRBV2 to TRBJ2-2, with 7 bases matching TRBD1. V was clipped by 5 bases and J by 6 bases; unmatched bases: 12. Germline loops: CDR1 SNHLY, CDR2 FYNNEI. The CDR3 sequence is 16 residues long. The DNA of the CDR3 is TGTGCCAGCAGTAACGCTAGACAGGGTTTGGCCGGGGAGCTGTTTTTT. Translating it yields CASSNARQGLAGELFF.

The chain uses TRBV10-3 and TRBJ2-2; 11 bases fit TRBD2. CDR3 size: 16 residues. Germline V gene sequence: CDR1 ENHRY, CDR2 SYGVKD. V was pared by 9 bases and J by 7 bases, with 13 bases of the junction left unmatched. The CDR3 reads CAIRPSSGGIVGELFF. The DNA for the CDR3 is TGTGCCATACGACCCTCTAGCGGGGGGATCGTCGGGGAGCTGTTTTTT.

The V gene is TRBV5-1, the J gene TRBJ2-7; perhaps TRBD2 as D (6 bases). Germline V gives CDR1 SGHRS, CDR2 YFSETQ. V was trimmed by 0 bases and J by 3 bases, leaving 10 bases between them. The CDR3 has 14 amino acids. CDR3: CASSLAPGDYEQYF. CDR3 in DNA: TGCGCCAGCAGCTTGGCCCCGGGAGACTACGAGCAGTACTTC.

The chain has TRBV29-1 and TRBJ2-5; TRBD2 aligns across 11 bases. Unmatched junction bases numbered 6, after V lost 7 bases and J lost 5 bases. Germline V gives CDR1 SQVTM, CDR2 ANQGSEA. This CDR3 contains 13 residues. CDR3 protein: CSGTSGGGETQYF. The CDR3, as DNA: TGCAGCGGAACTAGCGGGGGTGGGGAGACCCAGTACTTC.

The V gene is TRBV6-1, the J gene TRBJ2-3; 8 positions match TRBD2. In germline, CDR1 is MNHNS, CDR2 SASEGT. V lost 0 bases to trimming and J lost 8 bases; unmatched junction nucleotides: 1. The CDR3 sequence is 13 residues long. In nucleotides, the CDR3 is TGTGCCAGCAGTGAAGCGGCGGGGGGTACGCAGTATTTT. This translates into CASSEAAGGTQYF.

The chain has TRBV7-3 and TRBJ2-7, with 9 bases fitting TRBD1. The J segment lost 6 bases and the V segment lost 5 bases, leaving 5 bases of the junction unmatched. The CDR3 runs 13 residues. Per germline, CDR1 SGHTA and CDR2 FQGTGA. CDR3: CASSLGTGREQYF. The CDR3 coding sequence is TGTGCCAGCAGCCTCGGGACAGGGCGCGAGCAGTACTTC.

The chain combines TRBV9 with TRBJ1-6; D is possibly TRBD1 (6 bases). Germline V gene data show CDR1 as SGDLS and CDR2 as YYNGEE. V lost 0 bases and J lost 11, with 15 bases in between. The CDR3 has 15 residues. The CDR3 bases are TGTGCCAGCAGCGTAGGAGGGGGGGTTGAGACACCCCTCCACTTT. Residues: CASSVGGGVETPLHF.

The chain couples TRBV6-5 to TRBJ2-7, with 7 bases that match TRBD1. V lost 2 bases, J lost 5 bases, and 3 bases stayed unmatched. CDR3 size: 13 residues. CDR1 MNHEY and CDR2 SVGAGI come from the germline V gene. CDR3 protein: CASSYRGPNEQYF. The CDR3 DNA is TGTGCCAGCAGTTACAGGGGGCCCAACGAGCAGTACTTC.

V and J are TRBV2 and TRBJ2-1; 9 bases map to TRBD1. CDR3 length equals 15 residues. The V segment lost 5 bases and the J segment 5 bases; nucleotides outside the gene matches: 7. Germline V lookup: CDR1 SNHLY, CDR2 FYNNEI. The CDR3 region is CASSHDRGADNEQFF. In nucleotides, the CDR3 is TGTGCCAGCAGTCACGACAGGGGGGCCGACAATGAGCAGTTCTTC.

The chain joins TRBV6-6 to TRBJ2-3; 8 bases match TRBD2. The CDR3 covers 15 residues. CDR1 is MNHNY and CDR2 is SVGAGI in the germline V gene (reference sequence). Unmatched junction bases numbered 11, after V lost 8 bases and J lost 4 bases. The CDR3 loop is CASLPGLGSADTQYF. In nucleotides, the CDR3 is TGTGCCAGCTTGCCGGGACTAGGATCCGCAGATACGCAGTATTTT.

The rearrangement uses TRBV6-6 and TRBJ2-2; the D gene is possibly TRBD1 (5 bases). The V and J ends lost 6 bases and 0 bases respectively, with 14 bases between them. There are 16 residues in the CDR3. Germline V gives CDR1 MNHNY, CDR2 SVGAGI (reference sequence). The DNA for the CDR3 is TGTGCCAGCAGCCTTAGTGACAGAACGAACACCGGGGAGCTGTTTTTT. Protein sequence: CASSLSDRTNTGELFF.

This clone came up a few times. The chain's CDR3 is CASRHSASSYEQYF. CDR3 nucleotide sequence: TGTGCCAGCAGACATAGCGCCTCCTCCTACGAGCAGTACTTC. The V call is TRBV5-6, the J call TRBJ2-7; a possible D gene is TRBD2 (5 bases). V was cut by 5 bases and J by 0 bases, with 12 bases left in between. Germline CDR1 reads SGHDT; CDR2 reads YYEEEE. The CDR3 has 14 residues. Complete variable domain (other parts from reference TRBV5-6 and TRBJ2-7): DAGVTQSPTHLIKTRGQQVTLRCSPKSGHDTVSWYQQALGQGPQFIFQYYEEEERQRGNFPDRFSGHQFPNYSSELNVNALLLGDSALYLCASRHSASSYEQYFGPGTRLTVT.

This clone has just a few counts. The CDR3: CASSLAVDTTEAFF. The CDR3 coding sequence is TGCGCCAGCAGCTTGGCGGTTGACACCACTGAAGCTTTCTTT. The rearrangement links TRBV5-1 to TRBJ1-1; no clear D. There are 14 residues in the CDR3. V lost 0 bases and J 4 bases, leaving 10 bases between the germline ends. Per germline, CDR1 SGHRS and CDR2 YFSETQ.

The CDR3 spells CASSPPSEGRNIQYF. Written as DNA, the CDR3 is TGTGCCAGCTCACCACCGTCGGAAGGGAGAAACATTCAGTACTTC. The rearrangement joins TRBV18 to TRBJ2-4; D is possibly TRBD2 (5 bases). Between the trimmed V and J ends, which lost 0 bases and 6 bases, there was a span of 12 bases. Germline-derived CDR1 and CDR2 are KGHSH and LQKENI. CDR3 length: 15 amino acids.

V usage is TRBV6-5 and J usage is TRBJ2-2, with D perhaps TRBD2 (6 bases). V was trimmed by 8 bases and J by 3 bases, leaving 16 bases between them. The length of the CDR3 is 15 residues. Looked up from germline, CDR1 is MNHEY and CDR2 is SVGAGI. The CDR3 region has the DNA TGTGCCAGCCGATTGGGACTGACTTACACCGGGGAGCTGTTTTTT. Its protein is CASRLGLTYTGELFF.

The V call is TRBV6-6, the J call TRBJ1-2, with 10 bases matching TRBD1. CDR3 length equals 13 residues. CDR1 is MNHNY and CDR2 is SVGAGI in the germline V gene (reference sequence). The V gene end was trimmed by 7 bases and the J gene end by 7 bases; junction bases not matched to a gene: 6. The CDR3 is CASNKGQGLGYTF. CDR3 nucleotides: TGTGCCAGCAACAAGGGACAGGGGCTTGGCTACACCTTC.